This T cell receptor beta chain was obtained from a study of T cells in Graves' hyperthyroidism and ophthalmopathy. Whole-study results and caveats: Researchers found most expanded thyroid clonotypes above 0.001 in blood as well. Patients with ophthalmopathy were separated from those with stable hyperthyroidism by a 13 V-J model.

This clonotype was seen at least ten times. The antigen is unknown. The junction and the germline gene differ at one end; a read error may be behind it. The germline V gene has CDR1 SGHAT and CDR2 FQNNGV. The CDR3 is 12 residues long. Amplified regions were TCR beta CDR3 sequences from RNA transcripts. RT-PCR in the first round (using the HTBI primer set) targeted the TCR CDR3. TCRdb passed the multiplex PCR reads through MiXCR, listing each CDR3 protein once. The sample carries 200,000 to 250,000 distinct CDR3 sequences, about 15% recorded once. The chain employs TRBV11-2 and TRBJ1-2; D is unresolved. Sample: blood. This TCR derives from a woman aged 45 to 65 with Graves' hyperthyroidism. Here the CDR3 reads CASSPTDYDYTF. The CDR3 bases are TGTGCCAGCAGCCCCACGGACTATGACTACACCTTC.